Listed here are 30 T cell receptor beta chains from one sample, sequenced in a study of T cells in Graves' hyperthyroidism and ophthalmopathy. Amplified regions were TCR beta CDR3 sequences from RNA transcripts. The HTBI set primed first-round TCR CDR3 RT-PCR. TCRdb itself ran the multiplex PCR reads through MiXCR, one entry per CDR3 protein. The repertoire holds hundreds of thousands of distinct CDR3 sequences, with over 35% as singletons. Sequencing used blood. These receptors all stem from a man aged 18 to 30 with Graves' hyperthyroidism.

The V call is TRBV7-2, the J call TRBJ2-7; 7 positions match TRBD2. The CDR3 extends over 16 amino acids. The ends lost 4 bases at V and 3 bases at J; junction bases unmatched: 12. Per the germline V gene, CDR1 is SGHTA and CDR2 is FQGNSA. CDR3 bases: TGTGCCAGCAGCTCCCACTCCGGGACTAACGGCTACGAGCAGTACTTC. Translation: CASSSHSGTNGYEQYF.

The chain combines TRBV6-4 with TRBJ2-7; D not resolved. The V end lost 5 bases, the J end lost 2 bases, and 16 bases lay between the germline ends. This CDR3 comprises 15 residues. Germline CDR1 reads MRHNA; CDR2 reads SNTAGT. As DNA, the CDR3 is TGTGCCAGCAGTCCTCGATCAGGCTTGGCCTACGAGCAGTACTTC. As protein: CASSPRSGLAYEQYF.

This clonotype was detected ten times or more. CDR3 nucleotide sequence: TGTGCCAGCAGTCCTCTCCGAGGGGGCGATTCACCCCTCCACTTT. Protein sequence: CASSPLRGGDSPLHF. The J gene is TRBJ1-6, the V gene TRBV25-1; 7 nucleotides line up with TRBD1. Germline CDR1 MGHDK, CDR2 SYGVNS. V was pared by 5 bases and J by 8 bases, with 9 bases of the junction left unmatched. The CDR3 length is 15 residues.

This clonotype has a handful of counts. The DNA for the CDR3 is TGTGCCAGCAGCTCCTCGACAGTACACCATATATCCGGAGAGTACACCATATATTTT. This gives the protein CASSSSTVHHISGEYTIYF. This rearrangement joins TRBV7-2 to TRBJ1-3, with a tentative D call TRBD1 (5 bases). The CDR3 contains 19 residues. Germline assignment: CDR1 SGHTA and CDR2 FQGNSA. The V end lost 4 bases, the J end lost 8 bases, and 30 bases lay between the germline ends.

At least ten counts were recorded for this clonotype. This chain uses TRBV7-2 with TRBJ1-5; D is unclear. Germline CDR1 and CDR2: SGHTA and FQGNSA. The CDR3 contains 14 residues. V lost 5 bases, J lost 0 bases, and 8 bases lay in between. The CDR3 region has the DNA TGTGCCAGCAGCCCAGTCCTTAGCAATCAGCCCCAGCATTTT. Translating gives CASSPVLSNQPQHF.

At least ten counts were recorded for this clonotype. The rearrangement joins TRBV7-8 to TRBJ2-2; no definite D call. Germline CDR1 and CDR2: SGHVS and FQNEAQ. The CDR3 is 14 amino acids. The germline V and J ends were trimmed by 2 bases and 0 bases, with 4 bases remaining between them. The CDR3 DNA sequence: TGTGCCAGCAGCTTATTCCCGAACACCGGGGAGCTGTTTTTT. Its translation: CASSLFPNTGELFF.

Note on this clonotype: A much bigger clone sits one base away, suggesting this may be a read error. Here the CDR3 omits its conserved ending phenylalanine or tryptophan, so a read error is the likely source. The rearrangement links TRBV2 to TRBJ1-6, with a possible D match to TRBD1 (6 bases). CDR1 is SNHLY and CDR2 is FYNNEI in the germline V gene. The germline V and J ends were trimmed by 8 bases and 10 bases, with 15 bases remaining between them. The CDR3 extends over 13 amino acids. This CDR3 is CASQGPLGSPLHL. The CDR3 coding sequence is TGTGCCAGCCAGGGGCCTCTCGGATCACCCCTCCACCTT.

V is TRBV29-1 and J is TRBJ1-1, with 9 bases fitting TRBD1. The CDR3 runs 16 residues. V lost 1 base and J lost 1; bases outside the gene matches: 7. The germline V gene has CDR1 SQVTM and CDR2 ANQGSEA. This CDR3 reads CSVEGGRDRENTEAFF. DNA of the CDR3: TGCAGCGTTGAAGGCGGCCGGGACAGGGAGAACACTGAAGCTTTCTTT.

The chain couples TRBV5-1 to TRBJ2-5, with D possibly being TRBD1 (5 bases). CDR3 length equals 14 residues. V was pared by 4 bases and J by 2 bases, with 12 bases between. The germline V gene has CDR1 SGHRS and CDR2 YFSETQ. The CDR3 DNA reads TGCGCCAGCAGCCCGACAGTTGCACAAGAGACCCAGTACTTC. Translation: CASSPTVAQETQYF.

The V gene is TRBV15, the J gene TRBJ1-6, with 9 bases that match TRBD1. The CDR3 totals 16 residues. Germline V gene data show CDR1 as LNHNV and CDR2 as YYDKDF (reference sequence). The J segment lost 9 bases and the V segment lost 2 bases, leaving 8 bases of the junction unmatched. The CDR3 loop reads CATSRFSSGQGSPLHF. The CDR3 region has the DNA TGTGCCACCAGCAGATTCTCCTCGGGACAGGGTTCACCCCTCCACTTT.

Of note for this clonotype: Compared with germline, one end of the junction differs, possibly owing to a read error. This chain uses TRBV29-1 with TRBJ2-2, with a weak D call TRBD2 (6 bases). The germline CDR1 and CDR2 sequences are SQVTM and ANQGSEA. There are 10 residues in the CDR3. CDR3 region: CSVNTGGLFF. The CDR3 bases are TGCAGCGTCAACACCGGGGGGCTGTTTTTT.

Turning to this clonotype: One base away lies a much larger clone, so this may be a sequencing read error. The chain carries TRBV10-3 and TRBJ1-3; D is perhaps TRBD1 (5 bases). Trimming took 3 bases from V and 8 from J, leaving 14 bases between them. Germline CDR1 reads ENHRY; CDR2 reads SYGVKD. The CDR3 has 14 residues. The CDR3 DNA reads TGTGCCATCAGTGAACGGACAAGGTGGGACACCATATATTTT. Residues: CAISERTRWDTIYF.

The J gene is TRBJ1-6, the V gene TRBV6-5, with 7 bases matching TRBD1. The CDR3 spans 15 residues. V lost 0 bases and J lost 7; bases outside the gene matches: 3. Germline V lookup: CDR1 MNHEY, CDR2 SVGAGI. The CDR3 DNA is TGTGCCAGCAGTTACTCGGGACAGACAAATTCACCCCTCCACTTT. Protein sequence: CASSYSGQTNSPLHF.

The rearrangement links TRBV29-1 to TRBJ2-1; D is undetermined. The CDR3 covers 15 residues. The V end lost 0 bases, the J end lost 5 bases, and 14 bases lay between the germline ends. The germline V gene has CDR1 SQVTM and CDR2 ANQGSEA. The CDR3 bases are TGCAGCGTTGAAGATGGACGGAGCCCCGACAATGAGCAGTTCTTC. This encodes CSVEDGRSPDNEQFF.

The gene calls are TRBV5-1 and TRBJ1-4; 7 nucleotides match TRBD1. There are 16 residues in the CDR3. In germline, CDR1 is SGHRS, CDR2 YFSETQ. Trimming at V came to 0 bases and at J to 6 bases, leaving 8 bases not matched to a gene. CDR3 nucleotide sequence: TGCGCCAGCAGCTTGGGGGAGGGGGCTCCTTATGAAAAACTGTTTTTT. This sequence encodes CASSLGEGAPYEKLFF.

V usage is TRBV7-9 and J usage is TRBJ1-4; D may be TRBD1 (5 bases). V lost 8 bases, J lost 5 bases, and 12 bases lay in between. The CDR3 consists of 13 residues. Germline V lookup: CDR1 SEHNR, CDR2 FQNEAQ (reference sequence). CDR3: CASQGPVNEKLFF. The CDR3, as DNA: TGTGCCAGCCAGGGTCCCGTCAATGAAAAACTGTTTTTT.

V gene TRBV9 combines with J gene TRBJ2-5, with D possibly being TRBD2 (6 bases). V was clipped by 4 bases and J by 5 bases, with 15 bases between them. The CDR3 contains 14 residues. Germline CDR1 reads SGDLS; CDR2 reads YYNGEE. In DNA form, the CDR3 reads TGTGCCAGCAGCTCCTCGACTAGAGCGGAGACCCAGTACTTC. Translation gives CASSSSTRAETQYF.

The rearrangement links TRBV29-1 to TRBJ2-5; 9 positions agree with TRBD1. V lost 3 bases, J lost 3 bases, and 8 bases stayed unmatched. The CDR3 has 15 amino acids. The V gene's germline CDR1 is SQVTM and CDR2 ANQGSEA. CDR3 loop: CSVDSGTGKEETQYF. The DNA of the CDR3 is TGCAGCGTTGATTCGGGGACAGGGAAAGAAGAGACCCAGTACTTC.

V usage is TRBV19 and J usage is TRBJ1-1, with TRBD1 identical over 7 bases. The CDR3 loop spans 14 amino acids. The trim removed 9 bases at V and 2 bases at J, leaving 9 bases unmatched. Germline assignment: CDR1 LNHDA and CDR2 SQIVND (reference sequence). CDR3 sequence reads: CASNRGIGNTEAFF. The CDR3 DNA follows: TGTGCCAGCAACAGGGGAATTGGAAACACTGAAGCTTTCTTT.

This clonotype was found many times. The V gene is TRBV7-9, the J gene TRBJ1-2, with no clear D. The V gene's germline CDR1 is SEHNR and CDR2 FQNEAQ (reference sequence). V was pared by 2 bases and J by 0 bases, with 10 bases between. This CDR3 has 15 amino acids. CDR3 sequence reads: CASSLIGRANYGYTF. The CDR3 nucleotides are TGTGCCAGCAGCTTAATCGGCCGGGCTAACTATGGCTACACCTTC.

The chain has TRBV10-2 and TRBJ1-2; 8 nucleotides align to TRBD1. The germline V gene encodes CDR1 WSHSY and CDR2 SAAADI. With V trimmed by 6 bases and J by 5 bases, 11 bases remained unmatched. The CDR3 contains 15 residues. In nucleotides, the CDR3 is TGCGCCAGCAGAAATGACGGACAGGGACGGTATGGCTACACCTTC. It is translated as CASRNDGQGRYGYTF.

This clonotype has at least ten counts. V gene TRBV20-1 combines with J gene TRBJ1-2; possible D gene TRBD1, 6 bases. Trimming took off 0 bases at V and 0 bases at J, with 11 bases between the two ends. This CDR3 region has 15 residues. Looked up from germline, CDR1 is DFQATT and CDR2 is SNEGSKA (reference sequence). CDR3 sequence: CSARDPQGSNYGYTF. CDR3 DNA: TGCAGTGCTAGAGATCCCCAGGGGTCTAACTATGGCTACACCTTC.

As to this clonotype: A much more abundant neighbour one base away suggests this may be a read error. This chain links TRBV29-1 with TRBJ2-7; D perhaps matches TRBD1 (6 bases). The V gene lost 5 bases and the J gene lost 6 bases, with 14 bases spanning the gap. The germline gives CDR1 SQVTM, CDR2 ANQGSEA. The CDR3 length is 12 residues. The CDR3 DNA follows: TGCAGCGTTATTGGGACAACGAGCGAGCAGTACTTC. Translated: CSVIGTTSEQYF.

With respect to this clonotype: One end of the junction varies from germline; a read error may be responsible. The chain carries TRBV4-1 and TRBJ1-1, with 7 bases matching TRBD1. The germline V gene encodes CDR1 MGHRA and CDR2 YSYEKL. The CDR3 sequence is 13 residues long. DNA of the CDR3: TGCGCCGGCAGCCAAAGGGGGCGCACTGAAGCTTTCTTT. Amino acids: CAGSQRGRTEAFF.

This clonotype has a count of ten or more. The chain recombines TRBV29-1 with TRBJ1-1; tentatively, D is TRBD1 (5 bases). The CDR3 is 10 amino acids. V was clipped by 6 bases and J by 7 bases, with 9 bases between them. Germline V gene data show CDR1 as SQVTM and CDR2 as ANQGSEA. CDR3 sequence reads: CSVKGVEAFF. The DNA of the CDR3 is TGCAGCGTAAAAGGGGTTGAAGCTTTCTTT.

This clonotype was detected a few times. The gene calls are TRBV5-8 and TRBJ1-4; a weak D match, TRBD1 (5 bases). The CDR3 loop spans 15 amino acids. Trimming removed 9 bases at V and 8 bases at J, with 23 bases between. The germline gives CDR1 SGHTS, CDR2 YDEGEE. This chain's CDR3 is CANALSRQGGEKLFF. Here the CDR3 DNA reads TGTGCCAATGCACTTTCCCGGCAGGGTGGAGAAAAACTGTTTTTT.

The chain is built from TRBV6-1 and TRBJ2-2; 15 nucleotides align to TRBD2. This CDR3 has 16 residues. Trimming cost V 5 bases and J 5 bases; bases outside gene matches: 3. Germline V CDR1 and CDR2: MNHNS, SASEGT. CDR3 amino acids: CASSRGLAGGTGELFF. Here the CDR3 DNA reads TGTGCCAGCAGTAGGGGACTAGCGGGGGGTACCGGGGAGCTGTTTTTT.

This clonotype was seen only a few times. The rearrangement uses TRBV7-6 and TRBJ2-6; 10 bases match TRBD2. CDR3 length equals 20 residues. Germline-derived CDR1 and CDR2 are SGHVS and FNYEAQ. Trimming removed 5 bases from V and 2 bases from J; junction bases left unmatched: 15. In DNA, the CDR3 is TGTGCCAGCAGCCGGGGGTCTAGCGGGAGTATAGGGCCTGGGGCCAACGTCCTGACTTTC. This encodes CASSRGSSGSIGPGANVLTF.

The chain couples TRBV6-5 to TRBJ2-7, with TRBD1 matching 9 bases. The V and J ends lost 6 bases and 5 bases, in that order; junction bases with no gene match: 11. The CDR3 is made up of 15 amino acids. CDR1 and CDR2 from the germline V gene are MNHEY and SVGAGI. CDR3 loop: CASSLSWDRVDEQYF. The CDR3 nucleotides read TGTGCCAGCAGCCTCTCCTGGGACAGGGTCGACGAGCAGTACTTC.

The chain joins TRBV7-2 to TRBJ1-5; maybe TRBD1 (6 bases). V gave up 7 bases and J gave up 4 bases, with 11 bases separating them. CDR3 size: 13 residues. Germline V gene sequence: CDR1 SGHTA, CDR2 FQGNSA. The CDR3 here is CASTPQGNQPQHF. CDR3 nucleotides: TGTGCCAGCACCCCCCAGGGGAATCAGCCCCAGCATTTT.